This T cell receptor (beta chain) emerged from a study of chronic HIV infection and antiretroviral therapy. TCRdb analysed the 5' RACE reads with MiXCR anew, one entry per CDR3 protein. The sample has 40,000 to 50,000 distinct CDR3 sequences, approximately 19% seen once. Trimming removed 4 bases at V and 5 bases at J, with 12 bases between. Germline V gene data show CDR1 as SGHDN and CDR2 as FVKESK. This CDR3 spans 13 amino acids. This chain connects TRBV14 to TRBJ2-7; maybe TRBD1 (6 bases). Sequenced: peripheral blood. This sequence originates from an adult who had HIV and had not received antiretroviral therapy, or was an uninfected healthy control (not recorded which). This CDR3 is CASSRTVRNEQYF. The CDR3 coding sequence is TGTGCCAGCAGCCGGACAGTCCGGAACGAGCAGTACTTC.